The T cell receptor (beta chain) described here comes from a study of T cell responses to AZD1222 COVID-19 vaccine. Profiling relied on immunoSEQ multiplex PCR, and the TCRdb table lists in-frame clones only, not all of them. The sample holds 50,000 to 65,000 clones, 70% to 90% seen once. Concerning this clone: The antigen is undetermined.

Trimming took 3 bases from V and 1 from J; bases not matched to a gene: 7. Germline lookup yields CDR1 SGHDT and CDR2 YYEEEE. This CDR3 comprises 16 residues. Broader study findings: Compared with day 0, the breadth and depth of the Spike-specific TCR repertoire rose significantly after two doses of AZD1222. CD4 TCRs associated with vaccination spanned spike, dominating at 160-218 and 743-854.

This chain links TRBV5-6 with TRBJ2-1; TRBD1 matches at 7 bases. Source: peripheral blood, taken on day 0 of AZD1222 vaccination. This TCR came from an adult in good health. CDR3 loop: CASSSTNRGSYNEQFF. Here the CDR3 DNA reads TGTGCCAGCAGCTCCACCAACAGGGGATCCTACAATGAGCAGTTCTTC. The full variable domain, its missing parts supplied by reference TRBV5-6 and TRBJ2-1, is DAGVTQSPTHLIKTRGQQVTLRCSPKSGHDTVSWYQQALGQGPQFIFQYYEEEERQRGNFPDRFSGHQFPNYSSELNVNALLLGDSALYLCASSSTNRGSYNEQFFGPGTRLTVL.